This is a list of T cell receptor beta chains from one sample in a study of shared clonotypes between healthy human individuals. Here immunoSEQ multiplex PCR was the method, and the copy in TCRdb shows in-frame clones only, minus some. Of approximately 400,000 clones listed, roughly 96% are singletons. The sample consisted of memory CD8+ T cells sorted from blood. These TCRs come from a man in his thirties or forties in good health. Each CDR3 is given with its conserved first and last residue. The order of the fields is clone size, V gene, D gene, J gene, CDR3 protein, CDR3 DNA. The D gene is left open where the match is weak. Clone size, where shown, is once, few, many, or a class for clones that have expanded.

.	TRBV15	TRBD2	TRBJ2-3	CATSRDSLAGYTDTQYF	TGTGCCACCAGCAGAGATTCCCTAGCGGGATACACAGATACGCAGTATTTT
.	TRBV7-9	TRBD2	TRBJ2-3	CASSVGLVQGVDTQYF	TGTGCCAGCAGCGTAGGACTAGTCCAAGGTGTTGATACGCAGTATTTT
.	TRBV28	.	TRBJ2-7	CASSLGSTEVYEQYF	TGTGCCAGCAGCCTGGGGTCGACGGAGGTATACGAGCAGTACTTC
.	TRBV21-1	.	TRBJ2-7	CASTGTKSYEQYF	TGTGCCAGCACCGGGACAAAATCCTACGAGCAGTACTTC
.	TRBV6-5	.	TRBJ2-7	CASSPNDSPYEQYF	TGTGCCAGCAGTCCCAACGACAGCCCCTACGAGCAGTACTTC
.	TRBV6-1	TRBD1	TRBJ2-5	CASSGSTGGLETQYF	TGTGCCAGCAGTGGATCGACAGGGGGGTTAGAGACCCAGTACTTC
.	TRBV4-1	TRBD2	TRBJ2-7	CASSRTSGLPYEQYF	TGCGCCAGCAGCCGGACTAGCGGGTTACCCTACGAGCAGTACTTC
.	TRBV5-6	TRBD1	TRBJ2-7	CASTRQGTNEQYF	TGTGCCAGCACCCGACAGGGGACCAACGAGCAGTACTTC
.	TRBV6-1	.	TRBJ2-3	CASSERLWEDTQYF	TGTGCCAGCAGTGAAAGGTTGTGGGAAGATACGCAGTATTTT
.	TRBV5-4	.	TRBJ2-1	CASSLRNNEQFF	TGTGCCAGCAGCTTGAGAAACAATGAGCAGTTCTTC
.	TRBV2	TRBD2	TRBJ2-7	CAFQREGRYEQYF	TGTGCCTTCCAGCGGGAGGGCCGGTACGAGCAGTACTTC
.	TRBV18	TRBD2	TRBJ2-1	CASSPAGTSGRGEQFF	TGTGCCAGCTCACCTGCCGGGACTAGCGGGAGGGGTGAGCAGTTCTTC
.	TRBV7-7	TRBD2	TRBJ2-5	CASSQAGGQETQYF	TGTGCTAGCAGCCAAGCGGGGGGCCAAGAGACCCAGTACTTC
.	TRBV28	TRBD2	TRBJ2-1	CASSLSGRPYNEQFF	TGTGCCAGCAGCCTGAGCGGGAGGCCTTACAATGAGCAGTTCTTC
once	TRBV6-1	.	TRBJ1-5	CASNNPKGVPQHF	TGTGCCAGCAATAATCCAAAAGGGGTGCCCCAGCATTTT
once	TRBV10-3	TRBD2	TRBJ2-3	CAISSGTGDTQYF	TGTGCCATCAGTAGCGGGACTGGAGATACGCAGTATTTT
.	TRBV6-1	.	TRBJ2-3	CASSELKTGTDTQYF	TGTGCCAGCAGTGAATTGAAGACCGGCACAGATACGCAGTATTTT
.	TRBV5-1	TRBD2	TRBJ2-5	CASSLGTSGQETQYF	TGCGCCAGCAGCTTGGGGACTAGCGGCCAAGAGACCCAGTACTTC
.	TRBV18	TRBD1	TRBJ2-7	CASSPKTGAGGYEQYF	TGTGCCAGCTCACCAAAGACAGGGGCAGGCGGTTACGAGCAGTACTTC
.	TRBV7-9	TRBD1	TRBJ2-7	CASSQTGGEQYF	TGTGCCAGCAGCCAAACAGGGGGCGAGCAGTACTTC
once	TRBV6-5	.	TRBJ1-2	CASSYAAGGRNYGYTF	TGTGCCAGCAGTTACGCCGCGGGTGGGCGGAACTATGGCTACACCTTC
.	TRBV19	.	TRBJ2-7	CASSVARSSYEQYF	TGTGCCAGTAGTGTGGCGAGGAGCTCCTACGAGCAGTACTTC
.	TRBV27	.	TRBJ2-2	CASSLGNTGELFF	TGTGCCAGCAGTTTAGGGAACACCGGGGAGCTGTTTTTT
.	TRBV28	.	TRBJ2-4	CASSFSRVVAKNIQYF	TGTGCCAGCAGTTTCTCCAGAGTTGTCGCCAAAAACATTCAGTACTTC
.	TRBV6-5	TRBD2	TRBJ2-7	CASWARTSGRAEQYF	TGTGCCAGCTGGGCCCGTACTAGCGGGAGGGCCGAGCAGTACTTC
.	TRBV7-2	TRBD2	TRBJ2-7	CASSLLLAAYEQYF	TGTGCCAGCAGCTTACTCCTAGCGGCCTACGAGCAGTACTTC
.	TRBV27	.	TRBJ2-7	CASSLRSTYEQYF	TGTGCCAGCAGTTTACGCTCTACCTACGAGCAGTACTTC
.	TRBV7-8	.	TRBJ2-1	CASSLPRLRGDEQFF	TGTGCCAGCAGCTTACCTCGACTACGGGGCGATGAGCAGTTCTTC
.	TRBV14	.	TRBJ2-7	CASTIGPGSYYEQYF	TGTGCCAGCACGATCGGTCCGGGTTCCTACTACGAGCAGTACTTC
.	TRBV7-9	.	TRBJ2-7	CASSSTVYEQYF	TGTGCCAGCAGCTCGACAGTCTACGAGCAGTACTTC
.	TRBV4-2	.	TRBJ2-7	CASSQDTGFSYEQYF	TGTGCCAGCAGCCAAGATACAGGTTTCTCCTACGAGCAGTACTTC
.	TRBV10-3	TRBD2	TRBJ2-7	CATTSGFLYEQYF	TGTGCCACCACTAGCGGGTTCCTCTACGAGCAGTACTTC
once	TRBV19	TRBD2	TRBJ2-1	CASISSSGTFNEQFF	TGTGCCAGTATTTCCTCTAGCGGGACTTTCAATGAGCAGTTCTTC
.	TRBV4-1	.	TRBJ2-7	CASSQELRGRSSYEQYF	TGCGCCAGCAGCCAAGAGCTTAGAGGACGTAGCTCCTACGAGCAGTACTTC
.	TRBV28	TRBD1	TRBJ2-3	CASSYGTGVTDTQYF	TGTGCCAGCAGTTACGGGACAGGGGTAACAGATACGCAGTATTTT
once	TRBV18	.	TRBJ2-3	CASSPRPTLDTQYF	TGTGCCAGCTCACCTAGGCCTACCTTGGATACGCAGTATTTT
.	TRBV28	.	TRBJ2-7	CASSLYPGPGSTEQYF	TGTGCCAGCAGTTTATACCCGGGACCCGGGAGTACCGAGCAGTACTTC
.	TRBV5-1	.	TRBJ2-5	CASSSYRVSETQYF	TGCGCCAGCAGCTCCTACAGGGTCTCAGAGACCCAGTACTTC
.	TRBV7-2	TRBD2	TRBJ2-4	CASSLGLAGNIQYF	TGTGCCAGCAGCTTAGGCCTAGCGGGAAACATTCAGTACTTC
.	TRBV6-1	.	TRBJ2-1	CASSQGVDIWGYNEQFF	TGTGCCAGCAGTCAAGGGGTAGATATTTGGGGCTACAATGAGCAGTTCTTC
once	TRBV2	TRBD2	TRBJ2-2	CASSAGALTGELFF	TGTGCCAGCTCAGCGGGAGCGCTCACCGGGGAGCTGTTTTTT
once	TRBV5-6	TRBD1	TRBJ1-2	CASSLGPGTDYGYTF	TGTGCCAGCAGCTTGGGTCCCGGGACAGATTATGGCTACACCTTC
.	TRBV19	.	TRBJ1-3	CASSRGDSGNTIYF	TGTGCCAGTAGTAGAGGGGACTCTGGAAACACCATATATTTT
.	TRBV7-9	.	TRBJ2-7	CASSLLPREQYF	TGTGCCAGCAGCTTACTCCCCCGCGAGCAGTACTTC
.	TRBV5-8	.	TRBJ2-7	CASSFLGGYEQYF	TGTGCCAGCAGCTTTCTAGGTGGCTACGAGCAGTACTTC
.	TRBV6-6	.	TRBJ2-3	CASSYRGLTDTQYF	TGTGCCAGCAGTTACAGGGGCCTCACAGATACGCAGTATTTT
.	TRBV9	.	TRBJ1-3	CASSVGSGNTIYF	TGTGCCAGCAGCGTCGGCTCTGGAAACACCATATATTTT
.	TRBV19	.	TRBJ1-2	CASRRWDARARAGYTF	TGTGCCAGTAGGAGATGGGACGCCAGGGCTAGGGCTGGCTACACCTTC
once	TRBV28	TRBD1	TRBJ1-1	CASRLHRGTEAFF	TGTGCCAGCAGATTGCACAGGGGCACTGAAGCTTTCTTT
.	TRBV7-6	.	TRBJ2-1	CASSSGPFNEQFF	TGTGCCAGCAGTTCCGGGCCATTCAATGAGCAGTTCTTC
.	TRBV6-1	.	TRBJ2-7	CASSEARGAVYEQYF	TGTGCCAGCAGTGAAGCACGGGGGGCGGTCTACGAGCAGTACTTC
.	TRBV10-3	TRBD1	TRBJ1-2	CAISRTGANYGYTF	TGTGCCATCAGCAGGACAGGGGCTAACTATGGCTACACCTTC
once	TRBV5-1	TRBD2	TRBJ2-1	CASSLAGTSGSNEQFF	TGCGCCAGCAGCTTGGCAGGGACTAGCGGGAGCAATGAGCAGTTCTTC
.	TRBV4-1	TRBD2	TRBJ2-7	CASSQLAGLGEQYF	TGCGCCAGCAGCCAGCTAGCGGGATTGGGGGAGCAGTACTTC
.	TRBV4-1	.	TRBJ1-2	CASSQEGKAFGYTF	TGCGCCAGCAGCCAAGAGGGAAAGGCCTTCGGCTACACCTTC
.	TRBV5-4	.	TRBJ1-1	CASNGQSSNTEAFF	TGTGCCAGCAACGGGCAAAGTTCGAACACTGAAGCTTTCTTT